One and the same sample provided the 27 T cell receptor beta chains below, sequenced in a study of blood T cells in healthy people across ages (dated by TCRdb to the mid-2010s). The library was prepared using 5' RACE. For sequencing, an Illumina HiSeq 2500 was employed. A second PCR of roughly 6 to 11 cycles was performed with a sample-barcoded 5' primer and a J-beta primer mix. TCRdb redid the processing of the public reads, applying fastp at Q25 and MiXCR, and retained in-frame beta chains. Every distinct CDR3 protein forms one entry, paired with its most common genes and DNA. This sample comprises 1.5 million to 2 million distinct CDR3 sequences, roughly 49% of them detected only once. Over 2% of the sample is in the top ten clones. The material sequenced was blood. These receptors all stem from a woman aged 40 to 50 in good health.

This clonotype was observed a few times. The chain joins TRBV7-3 to TRBJ2-5, with D possibly being TRBD1 (6 bases). Trimming pared 5 bases from V and 1 base from J, leaving 14 bases between. CDR1 is SGHTA and CDR2 is FQGTGA in the germline V gene. The CDR3 runs to 15 residues. CDR3 coding DNA: TGTGCCAGCAGCCCGGGACATACGAGCCAAGAGACCCAGTACTTC. It codes for CASSPGHTSQETQYF.

For the CDR3, the DNA is TGTGCCAGCAGCTTACGACTTGGACTAGAAGTAGAGACCCAGTACTTC. Protein: CASSLRLGLEVETQYF. The gene calls are TRBV11-2 and TRBJ2-5, with 7 bases identical to TRBD2. The trim removed 2 bases at V and 4 bases at J, leaving 10 bases unmatched. This CDR3 has 16 residues. Germline loops: CDR1 SGHAT, CDR2 FQNNGV.

The V gene is TRBV18, the J gene TRBJ2-1; 9 bases are a match to TRBD1. Losses at the gene ends were 3 bases for V and 9 bases for J; bases not matched to a gene: 9. The CDR3 spans 15 residues. Germline V gives CDR1 KGHSH, CDR2 LQKENI. Written as DNA, the CDR3 is TGTGCCAGCTCACCGAAGGGACAGGGATCTGGTGAGCAGTTCTTC. Protein sequence: CASSPKGQGSGEQFF.

The chain combines TRBV27 with TRBJ1-4; D not resolved. The germline V and J ends were trimmed by 2 bases and 10 bases, with 20 bases remaining between them. Germline assignment: CDR1 MNHEY and CDR2 SMNVEV (reference sequence). The CDR3 totals 16 residues. The CDR3 loop reads CASSLPVGRESGKLFF. Written as DNA, the CDR3 is TGTGCCAGCAGTTTACCCGTGGGGAGGGAAAGTGGAAAACTGTTTTTT.

This clonotype has a handful of counts. The chain links TRBV6-5 to TRBJ2-1; TRBD2 matches at 9 bases. The CDR3 is 20 residues long. Germline CDR1 and CDR2: MNHEY and SVGAGI. Losses at the gene ends were 1 base for V and 4 bases for J; bases not matched to a gene: 17. CDR3 residues: CASSYYRNRGAAGGYNEQFF. The CDR3 DNA is TGTGCCAGCAGTTACTATAGGAACAGGGGAGCAGCGGGGGGTTACAATGAGCAGTTCTTC.

The chain employs TRBV5-1 and TRBJ2-5; perhaps D is TRBD1 or TRBD2 (6 bases each). The germline V and J ends were trimmed by 2 bases and 3 bases, with 14 bases remaining between them. The germline CDR1 and CDR2 sequences are SGHRS and YFSETQ. CDR3 length equals 15 residues. The CDR3 region is CASSFLGGLEETQYF. The CDR3 DNA reads TGCGCCAGCAGCTTTTTGGGGGGCCTGGAAGAGACCCAGTACTTC.

In its sample, this clonotype was seen a few times. The CDR3 DNA reads TGCAGTGCTAGTCCCTCGGGGGGCGTTTATGGCTACACCTTC. It translates to CSASPSGGVYGYTF. The chain has TRBV20-1 and TRBJ1-2; TRBD1 might be the D (6 bases). From germline, CDR1 is DFQATT and CDR2 SNEGSKA (reference sequence). This CDR3 region has 14 residues. Trimming shortened V by 3 bases and J by 5 bases, and 16 bases separated the two germline ends.

This clonotype appeared a few times. The chain couples TRBV10-3 to TRBJ2-3; TRBD1 agrees at 8 bases. The length of the CDR3 is 17 residues. CDR1 is ENHRY, CDR2 SYGVKD, per germline. After removal of 2 bases from V and 0 bases from J, the junction contained 7 bases not matched to a gene. The CDR3 nucleotides are TGTGCCATCAGTGAGCTTCAGGGGGCACTTAGCACAGATACGCAGTATTTT. Its protein is CAISELQGALSTDTQYF.

This clonotype was seen more than once but under ten times. The DNA for the CDR3 is TGCAGTGCTAGAAGTCTAGCGGGGAACAATGAGCAGTTCTTC. It translates to CSARSLAGNNEQFF. This rearrangement joins TRBV20-1 to TRBJ2-1, with 9 bases that match TRBD2. Trimming removed 2 bases from V and 5 bases from J; junction bases left unmatched: 4. The length of the CDR3 is 14 residues. Germline V gene sequence: CDR1 DFQATT, CDR2 SNEGSKA (reference sequence).

Many counts were recorded for this clonotype. The germline gene is not matched at one end of the junction; a read error may be the cause. The chain combines TRBV5-1 with TRBJ2-3, with 11 nucleotides matching TRBD2. The CDR3 length is 15 residues. Per germline, CDR1 SGHRS and CDR2 YFSETQ. This CDR3 reads CASSFSGGATDTQYF. The DNA for the CDR3 is TGTGCCAGCAGCTTTAGCGGGGGGGCCACAGATACGCAGTATTTT. Looking up the rest from reference TRBV5-1 and TRBJ2-3 gives the full variable domain: KAGVTQTPRYLIKTRGQQVTLSCSPISGHRSVSWYQQTPGQGLQFLFEYFSETQRNKGNFPGRFSGRQFSNSRSEMNVSTLELGDSALYLCASSFSGGATDTQYFGPGTRLTVL.

This chain links TRBV27 with TRBJ2-3, with 11 bases fitting TRBD2. V trimming: 5 bases; J trimming: 3 bases; junction bases outside the gene matches: 13. The CDR3 sequence is 18 residues long. Per the germline V gene, CDR1 is MNHEY and CDR2 is SMNVEV (reference sequence). CDR3 sequence reads: CASSPQSIAGGRTDTQYF. CDR3 DNA sequence: TGTGCCAGCAGTCCTCAATCGATAGCGGGGGGGCGTACAGATACGCAGTATTTT.

The V and J genes are TRBV6-5 and TRBJ2-3; the D gene is possibly TRBD1 (6 bases). V was shortened by 4 bases and J by 0 bases, with 20 bases between the two germline ends. This CDR3 region has 18 residues. Germline-derived CDR1 and CDR2 are MNHEY and SVGAGI. CDR3 protein: CASSLTYYGTPSTDTQYF. The CDR3 region has the DNA TGTGCCAGCAGTTTAACATATTACGGGACACCCAGCACAGATACGCAGTATTTT.

This clonotype was observed many times. The chain combines TRBV27 with TRBJ2-1; 7 bases map to TRBD1. Looked up from germline, CDR1 is MNHEY and CDR2 is SMNVEV (reference sequence). The trim removed 7 bases at V and 4 bases at J, leaving 7 bases unmatched. This CDR3 is built from 14 residues. The CDR3 sequence is CASIPGQRYNEQFF. The CDR3 DNA reads TGTGCCAGCATCCCGGGACAGAGGTACAATGAGCAGTTCTTC.

This clonotype is a singleton in its sample. The V gene is TRBV6-5, the J gene TRBJ2-3; D call uncertain. Germline V gene lookup returns CDR1 MNHEY and CDR2 SVGAGI. Trimming shortened V by 4 bases and J by 4 bases, and 18 bases separated the two germline ends. There are 16 residues in the CDR3. The CDR3 region has the DNA TGTGCCAGCAGTTCCCTGACTCTGCGTGGCTCAGATACGCAGTATTTT. This gives the protein CASSSLTLRGSDTQYF.

V and J are TRBV29-1 and TRBJ1-5, with D tentatively TRBD1 (6 bases). V was cut by 6 bases and J by 0 bases, with 15 bases left in between. This CDR3 is 15 amino acids long. Germline V gives CDR1 SQVTM, CDR2 ANQGSEA. As DNA, the CDR3 is TGCAGCGTGATCCGGGACAATGATAGCAATCAGCCCCAGCATTTT. Its translation: CSVIRDNDSNQPQHF.

The rearrangement uses TRBV10-3 and TRBJ1-1, with TRBD1 matching 9 bases. The CDR3 is 14 amino acids. Germline lookup yields CDR1 ENHRY and CDR2 SYGVKD. V lost 6 bases and J lost 4; bases outside the gene matches: 6. As DNA, the CDR3 is TGTGCCATCAGGAAACAGGGGGCTTTCACTGAAGCTTTCTTT. Translated: CAIRKQGAFTEAFF.

This clonotype was seen only a few times. This rearrangement joins TRBV29-1 to TRBJ2-5, with D perhaps matching TRBD2 (5 bases). Germline V lookup: CDR1 SQVTM, CDR2 ANQGSEA. Deletions cut 7 bases from V and 3 bases from J, with 15 bases between. The CDR3 runs to 13 residues. The CDR3 here is CSGGGRMEETQYF. Written as DNA, the CDR3 is TGCAGCGGTGGAGGACGGATGGAAGAGACCCAGTACTTC.

This clonotype occurred a few times. The genes are TRBV10-3 and TRBJ1-2; TRBD1 agrees at 10 bases. The CDR3 has 13 residues. The V gene end was trimmed by 5 bases and the J gene end by 8 bases; junction bases not matched to a gene: 5. Germline V CDR1 and CDR2: ENHRY, SYGVKD. CDR3 region: CAISRQGAGGYTF. The CDR3 nucleotides are TGTGCCATCAGTCGACAGGGGGCGGGCGGCTACACCTTC.

The chain uses TRBV6-2 or TRBV6-3 and TRBJ2-6; 9 bases map to TRBD1. Germline loops: CDR1 MNHEY, CDR2 SVGEGT. The CDR3 runs to 18 residues. The J segment lost 4 bases and the V segment lost 5 bases, leaving 12 bases of the junction unmatched. The CDR3 is CASSEPGTGWMGANVLTF. The CDR3 DNA reads as TGTGCCAGCAGTGAGCCAGGGACAGGGTGGATGGGGGCCAACGTCCTGACTTTC.

The chain couples TRBV2 to TRBJ1-2; no reliable D call. Germline loops: CDR1 SNHLY, CDR2 FYNNEI. The CDR3 contains 11 residues. The V gene lost 6 bases and the J gene lost 10 bases, with 12 bases spanning the gap. In nucleotides, the CDR3 is TGTGCCAGCAGAGGTCTTATAATCTACACCTTC. Its protein is CASRGLIIYTF.

This clonotype showed up just a few times. DNA for the CDR3: TGCGCCAGCAGCCAAGGAGAGACTAGCGGGGGTCAAGAGACCCAGTACTTC. Translating it yields CASSQGETSGGQETQYF. The genes are TRBV4-1 and TRBJ2-5; 12 nucleotides line up with TRBD2. Per the germline V gene, CDR1 is MGHRA and CDR2 is YSYEKL. V shed 1 base, J shed 2 bases, and the junction held 5 bases outside the gene matches. CDR3 length: 17 amino acids.

The V call is TRBV7-2, the J call TRBJ2-5, with TRBD2 identical over 7 bases. Trimming at V came to 4 bases and at J to 1 base, leaving 6 bases not matched to a gene. Germline loops: CDR1 SGHTA, CDR2 FQGNSA. The CDR3 length is 15 residues. CDR3 sequence: CASSSWGGPQETQYF. CDR3 nucleotides: TGTGCCAGCAGCTCCTGGGGGGGTCCCCAAGAGACCCAGTACTTC. The whole variable domain, remainder taken from reference TRBV7-2 and TRBJ2-5, is GAGVSQSPSNKVTEKGKDVELRCDPISGHTALYWYRQSLGQGLEFLIYFQGNSAPDKSGLPSDRFSAERTGGSVSTLTIQRTQQEDSAVYLCASSSWGGPQETQYFGPGTRLLVL.

Here the CDR3 reads CASSLEGSKNYGYTF. The CDR3 nucleotides read TGCGCCAGCAGCTTGGAGGGGAGTAAAAACTATGGCTACACCTTC. The rearrangement links TRBV5-1 to TRBJ1-2, with D possibly being TRBD1 (5 bases). In germline, CDR1 is SGHRS, CDR2 YFSETQ. This CDR3 comprises 15 residues. Trimming removed 0 bases at V and 2 bases at J, with 11 bases between.

The J gene is TRBJ2-6, the V gene TRBV20-1; D is unresolved. Germline V lookup: CDR1 DFQATT, CDR2 SNEGSKA (reference sequence). This CDR3 contains 10 residues. With 5 bases removed from V and 4 bases from J, the gap between germline ends came to 0 bases. The CDR3 spells CSAGANVLTF. The CDR3, as DNA: TGCAGTGCTGGGGCCAACGTCCTGACTTTC.

The chain is built from TRBV29-1 and TRBJ2-7; TRBD1 might be the D (5 bases). Trimming took off 0 bases at V and 2 bases at J, with 11 bases between the two ends. Germline loops: CDR1 SQVTM, CDR2 ANQGSEA. The CDR3 has 14 residues. In DNA, the CDR3 is TGCAGCGTTGAAGATGCCAGGGCCCCCTACGAGCAGTACTTC. Amino acids: CSVEDARAPYEQYF.

This clonotype was detected a few times. This chain links TRBV29-1 with TRBJ2-1, with 8 bases that match TRBD2. CDR3 length: 15 residues. CDR1 SQVTM and CDR2 ANQGSEA come from the germline V gene. J was trimmed by 3 bases and V by 2 bases; bases with no gene match: 6. The CDR3 is CSVELGTRGYNEQFF. Written as DNA, the CDR3 is TGCAGCGTTGAATTGGGGACTAGGGGCTACAATGAGCAGTTCTTC.

The chain employs TRBV7-9 and TRBJ2-5; 7 bases are a match to TRBD1. The germline CDR1 and CDR2 sequences are SEHNR and FQNEAQ (reference sequence). J lost 4 bases, V lost 5 bases, and 10 bases had no gene match. The CDR3 covers 15 residues. CDR3 coding DNA: TGTGCCAGCAGCCCACGACAGGGTCGGGGAGAGACCCAGTACTTC. Its protein is CASSPRQGRGETQYF.